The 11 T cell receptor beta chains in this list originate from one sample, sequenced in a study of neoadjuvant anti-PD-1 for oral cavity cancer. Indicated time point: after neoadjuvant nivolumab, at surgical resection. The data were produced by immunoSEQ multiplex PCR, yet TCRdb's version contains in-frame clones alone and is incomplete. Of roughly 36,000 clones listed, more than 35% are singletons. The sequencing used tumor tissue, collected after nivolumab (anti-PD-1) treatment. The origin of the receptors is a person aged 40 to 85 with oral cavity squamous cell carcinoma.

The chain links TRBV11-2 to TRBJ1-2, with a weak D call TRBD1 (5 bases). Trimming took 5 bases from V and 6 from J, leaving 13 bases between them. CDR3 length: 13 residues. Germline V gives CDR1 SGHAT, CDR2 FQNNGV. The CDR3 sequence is CASSSVFRDGYTF. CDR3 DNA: TGTGCCAGCAGCAGTGTCTTCAGGGATGGCTACACCTTC.

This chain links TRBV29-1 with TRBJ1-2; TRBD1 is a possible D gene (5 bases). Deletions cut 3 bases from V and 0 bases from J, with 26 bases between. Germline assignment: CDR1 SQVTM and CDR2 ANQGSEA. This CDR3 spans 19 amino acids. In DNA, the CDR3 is TGCAGCGTTGACACTTTGGGGACCACTGGGGCCGGCCCTAACTATGGCTACACCTTC. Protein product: CSVDTLGTTGAGPNYGYTF.

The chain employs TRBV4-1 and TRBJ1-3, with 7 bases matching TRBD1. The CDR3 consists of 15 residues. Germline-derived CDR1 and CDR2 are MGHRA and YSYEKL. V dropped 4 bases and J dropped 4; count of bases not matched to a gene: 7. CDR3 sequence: CASSRDQGGGNTIYF. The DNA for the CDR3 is TGCGCCAGCAGCCGAGACCAGGGGGGAGGAAACACCATATATTTT.

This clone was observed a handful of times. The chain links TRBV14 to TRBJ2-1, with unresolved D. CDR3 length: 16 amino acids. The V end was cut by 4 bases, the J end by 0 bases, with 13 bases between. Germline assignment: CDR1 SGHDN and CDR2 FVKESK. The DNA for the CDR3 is TGTGCCAGCAGCCTAACGGTGGGTGCCTCCTACAATGAGCAGTTCTTC. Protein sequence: CASSLTVGASYNEQFF. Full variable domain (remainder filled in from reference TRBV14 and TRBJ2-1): EAGVTQFPSHSVIEKGQTVTLRCDPISGHDNLYWYRRVMGKEIKFLLHFVKESKQDESGMPNNRFLAERTGGTYSTLKVQPAELEDSGVYFCASSLTVGASYNEQFFGPGTRLTVL.

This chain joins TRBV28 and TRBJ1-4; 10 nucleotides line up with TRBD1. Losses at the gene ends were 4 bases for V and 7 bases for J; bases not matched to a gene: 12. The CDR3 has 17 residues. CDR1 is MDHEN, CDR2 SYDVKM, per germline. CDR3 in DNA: TGTGCCAGCAGTTCGGGACAGGGGTTTTGGTTTGGTGAAAAACTGTTTTTT. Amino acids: CASSSGQGFWFGEKLFF.

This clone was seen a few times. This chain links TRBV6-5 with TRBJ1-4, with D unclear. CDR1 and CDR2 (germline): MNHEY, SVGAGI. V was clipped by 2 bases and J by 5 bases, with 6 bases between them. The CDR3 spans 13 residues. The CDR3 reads CASSYGYNEKLFF. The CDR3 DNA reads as TGTGCCAGCAGTTACGGGTACAATGAAAAACTGTTTTTT.

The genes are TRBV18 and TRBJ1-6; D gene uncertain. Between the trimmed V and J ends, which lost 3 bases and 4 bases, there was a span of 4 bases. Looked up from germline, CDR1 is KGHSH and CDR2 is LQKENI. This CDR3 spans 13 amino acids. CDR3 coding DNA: TGTGCCAGCTCACCGCGATATAATTCACCCCTCCACTTT. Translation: CASSPRYNSPLHF.

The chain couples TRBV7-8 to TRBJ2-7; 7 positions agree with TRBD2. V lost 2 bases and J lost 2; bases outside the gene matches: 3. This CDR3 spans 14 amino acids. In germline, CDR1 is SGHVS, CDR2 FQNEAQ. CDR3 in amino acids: CASSLPSGTYEQYF. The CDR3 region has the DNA TGTGCCAGCAGCTTACCTAGCGGTACCTACGAGCAGTACTTC.

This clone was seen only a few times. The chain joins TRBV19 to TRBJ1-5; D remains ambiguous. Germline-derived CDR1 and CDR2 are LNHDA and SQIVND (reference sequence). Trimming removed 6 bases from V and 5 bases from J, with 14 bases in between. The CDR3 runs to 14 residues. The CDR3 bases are TGTGCCAGTAGCACGCGGCCTCAGGATCAGCCCCAGCATTTT. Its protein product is CASSTRPQDQPQHF.

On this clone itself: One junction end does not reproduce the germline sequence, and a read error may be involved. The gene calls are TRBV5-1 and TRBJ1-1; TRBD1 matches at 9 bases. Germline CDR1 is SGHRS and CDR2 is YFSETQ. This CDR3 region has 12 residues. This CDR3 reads CASSAEQGASVF. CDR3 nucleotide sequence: TGCGCCAGCAGCGCAGAACAGGGGGCCTCGGTCTTT.

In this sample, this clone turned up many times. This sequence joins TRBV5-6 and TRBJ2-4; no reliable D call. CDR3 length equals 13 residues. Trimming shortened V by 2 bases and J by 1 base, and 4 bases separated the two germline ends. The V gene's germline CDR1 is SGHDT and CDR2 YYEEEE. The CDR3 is CASSFIAKNIQYF. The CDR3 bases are TGTGCCAGCAGCTTCATTGCCAAAAACATTCAGTACTTC.